The entry below describes one T cell receptor beta chain. Its antigen is undetermined. The data were obtained in a study of Ad26.COV2.S vaccination and SARS-CoV-2 variants. TCRdb's table, derived via immunoSEQ multiplex PCR, lists solely in-frame clones and lacks some. Counted here are about 220,000 clones, around nine tenths occurring once; the ten biggest clones make up roughly a tenth. Trimming cost V 3 bases and J 3 bases, with 6 bases left between them. The CDR3 spans 12 residues. Study results and caveats: Comparability of non-spike TCR breadth was observed across vaccine and placebo recipients.

Treatment noted: around 19 received Ad26.COV2.S at low or high dose, single or two shots; 5 received placebo; per-sample allocation not given. The samples were gathered on day 63 after the first injection of vaccine or placebo. Vaccination employed an Ad26 vector expressing the Wuhan-strain SARS-CoV-2 spike. The specimen was peripheral blood, collected in a trial of Ad26.COV2.S vaccine versus placebo. The rearrangement joins TRBV12-3 or TRBV12-4 to TRBJ2-7, with unresolved D. This TCR derives from a person aged 18-60 years who received the Ad26.COV2.S COVID-19 vaccine or a placebo. CDR3 sequence reads: CASSFLGYEQYF. DNA of the CDR3: TGTGCCAGCAGTTTTCTAGGCTACGAGCAGTACTTC.